This T cell receptor (beta chain) was documented in a study of blood T cells in healthy people across ages. A second PCR, run for roughly 7 to 11 cycles, used a sample-barcoded 5' primer plus a J-beta primer mix. TCRdb recomputed calls from the 5' RACE reads with MiXCR, one row per CDR3 protein. The sample includes about 1 million distinct CDR3 sequences, around 45% of them seen just once. This clonotype was seen a single time. The CDR3 is made up of 14 amino acids. CDR1 and CDR2 from the germline V gene are LGHDT and YNNKEL (reference sequence). The sequenced material came from blood. This chain uses TRBV3-1 with TRBJ2-1; D is possibly TRBD2 (6 bases). The last part of the DNA fits TRBJ2-7 better; the J call may be wrong. This receptor was taken from a woman in her fifties or sixties in good health. The CDR3 nucleotides are TGTGCCAGCAGCCTAAGGACTACGTACAATGAGCAGTACTTC. Its protein product is CASSLRTTYNEQYF.